The clone carrying this T cell receptor (beta chain) was observed many times. Its antigen remains unidentified. This CDR3 is 13 amino acids long. V lost 8 bases and J lost 0, with 10 bases in between. In germline, CDR1 is SNHLY, CDR2 FYNNEI. Via MiXCR, TCRdb re-called the reads, giving one row per CDR3 protein. The sample gives fewer than 550,000 distinct CDR3 sequences, around 10% of which show up once; roughly 10% is in the top ten. The data were taken from a study of T cell repertoires in cytomegalovirus infection. Study details: Carrying CMV and the relevant HLA type showed in public TCR beta signatures. Study results and caveats: CMV-specific TCR beta clonotypes restricted by HLA-C dominated the ex vivo response.

The rearrangement links TRBV2 to TRBJ1-1; weak D call: TRBD1 (6 bases). The source of this sequence is a human donor in good health (CMV status not recorded). Some clones in this sample may be carry-over from other donors' samples. What was sequenced was PBMCs. This CDR3 is CASRRQVNTEAFF. The CDR3 coding sequence is TGTGCCAGCCGCAGACAGGTGAACACTGAAGCTTTCTTT. The variable domain in full, with the rest retrieved from reference TRBV2 and TRBJ1-1, is EPEVTQTPSHQVTQMGQEVILRCVPISNHLYFYWYRQILGQKVEFLVSFYNNEISEKSEIFDDQFSVERPDGSNFTLKIRSTKLEDSAMYFCASRRQVNTEAFFGQGTRLTVV.